This T cell receptor beta chain was found in a study of T cell responses to AZD1222 COVID-19 vaccine. Study outcomes and limitations: Mostly white British, mostly female donors; authors suggested clonal diversity may be underestimated.

Data came from immunoSEQ multiplex PCR; TCRdb stores just in-frame clones and leaves some out. Among around 140,000 clones listed, roughly 90% were seen once. Concerning this clone itself: Its antigen is unidentified.

Trimming removed 3 bases from V and 0 bases from J; junction bases left unmatched: 8. This CDR3 comprises 17 residues. The sample here was peripheral blood, taken on day 0 of AZD1222 vaccination. The source of this sequence is an adult in good health. The V and J genes are TRBV23-1 and TRBJ1-3; TRBD1 matches at 7 bases. TRBV23-1 is an open reading frame, and its role is uncertain. DNA for the CDR3: TGCGCCAGCAGTCACGGACAGGCTATTAACTCTGGAAACACCATATATTTT. It is translated as CASSHGQAINSGNTIYF.